These 13 T cell receptor beta chains originate from one sample sequenced in a study of T cells in Graves' hyperthyroidism and ophthalmopathy. TCR beta CDR3 regions were amplified from RNA. The HTBI primer set was used in a first-round RT-PCR of the TCR CDR3. Each CDR3 protein is one row after TCRdb ran MiXCR on the multiplex PCR reads. The sample includes about 290,000 distinct CDR3 sequences, roughly 14% seen only once; the top ten take around 7.9%. The sample comprised blood. The source of these receptors is a woman aged 25 to 45 with Graves' hyperthyroidism that later progressed to Graves' ophthalmopathy.

This clonotype occurred many times. The chain carries TRBV6-6 and TRBJ1-2; D may be TRBD1 (5 bases). V was cut by 0 bases and J by 6 bases, with 14 bases left in between. Germline V gives CDR1 MNHNY, CDR2 SVGAGI (reference sequence). This CDR3 comprises 15 residues. The CDR3 loop is CASSYSGALGHGYTF. CDR3 sequence (DNA): TGTGCCAGCAGTTACTCTGGGGCCCTGGGGCATGGCTACACCTTC.

This clonotype was counted a few times. The chain employs TRBV5-1 and TRBJ2-7, with TRBD1 matching over 7 bases. J was trimmed by 6 bases and V by 4 bases; bases with no gene match: 7. The CDR3 has 13 residues. Germline V gene data show CDR1 as SGHRS and CDR2 as YFSETQ. The CDR3 sequence is CASSVESGGEQYF. The CDR3, as DNA: TGCGCCAGCAGCGTGGAGTCAGGGGGCGAGCAGTACTTC.

This clonotype was observed a few times. V usage is TRBV6-1 and J usage is TRBJ2-7; TRBD2 is a possible D gene (5 bases). Trimming took 1 base from V and 5 from J, leaving 6 bases between them. Germline V gene sequence: CDR1 MNHNS, CDR2 SASEGT. The CDR3 is made up of 12 amino acids. Here the CDR3 reads CASSEVGDEQYF. Here the CDR3 DNA reads TGTGCCAGCAGTGAAGTGGGAGACGAGCAGTACTTC.

A few counts support this clonotype. J is TRBJ1-5 and V is TRBV24-1; TRBD1 might be the D (5 bases). V shed 5 bases and J shed 3 bases, with 10 bases lying between them. The CDR3 contains 14 residues. Germline CDR1 reads KGHDR; CDR2 reads SFDVKD. The CDR3 loop reads CATSAMDNNQPQHF. CDR3 nucleotide sequence: TGTGCCACCAGTGCTATGGACAACAATCAGCCCCAGCATTTT.

At least ten counts were recorded for this clonotype. J is TRBJ1-2 and V is TRBV24-1; TRBD1 agrees at 8 bases. This CDR3 region has 16 residues. Per the germline V gene, CDR1 is KGHDR and CDR2 is SFDVKD. V lost 0 bases, J lost 5 bases, and 7 bases stayed unmatched. The CDR3 spells CATSDLKQGAAYGYTF. The DNA of the CDR3 is TGTGCCACCAGTGATTTGAAGCAGGGGGCGGCATATGGCTACACCTTC.

This clonotype was seen many times. The chain combines TRBV10-3 with TRBJ2-7; 8 bases match TRBD1. From germline, CDR1 is ENHRY and CDR2 SYGVKD. Trimming cost V 6 bases and J 2 bases; bases outside gene matches: 3. The length of the CDR3 is 13 residues. CDR3 coding DNA: TGTGCCATCAGCGGACAGGGTGCCTACGAGCAGTACTTC. Its protein is CAISGQGAYEQYF.

This rearrangement joins TRBV28 to TRBJ2-1, with 8 bases lining up with TRBD2. Germline assignment: CDR1 MDHEN and CDR2 SYDVKM. V dropped 6 bases and J dropped 1; count of bases not matched to a gene: 8. CDR3 length: 16 residues. The DNA of the CDR3 is TGTGCCAGCAGCCCAGCGGGAGTCCTTTCCTACAATGAGCAGTTCTTC. Its protein is CASSPAGVLSYNEQFF.

This clonotype was counted ten times or more. The V gene is TRBV28, the J gene TRBJ2-1, with unresolved D. The CDR3 spans 14 residues. V gave up 4 bases and J gave up 6 bases, with 13 bases separating them. Germline CDR1 is MDHEN and CDR2 is SYDVKM. DNA for the CDR3: TGTGCCAGCAGTTCCCACGGCTGGACCAATGAGCAGTTCTTC. Protein: CASSSHGWTNEQFF. The full variable domain, with the rest looked up from reference TRBV28 and TRBJ2-1, is DVKVTQSSRYLVKRTGEKVFLECVQDMDHENMFWYRQDPGLGLRLIYFSYDVKMKEKGDIPEGYSVSREKKERFSLILESASTNQTSMYLCASSSHGWTNEQFFGPGTRLTVL.

This clonotype was detected ten times or more. The J gene is TRBJ2-3, the V gene TRBV7-6; TRBD2 agrees at 7 bases. Looked up from germline, CDR1 is SGHVS and CDR2 is FNYEAQ. CDR3 length equals 16 residues. Trimming removed 1 base from V and 2 bases from J; junction bases left unmatched: 6. In DNA, the CDR3 is TGTGCCAGCAGCTTAGTTTGGCGGGAGTCCACAGATACGCAGTATTTT. Protein: CASSLVWRESTDTQYF.

This clonotype was seen at least ten times. The chain employs TRBV28 and TRBJ2-1; maybe TRBD1 (7 bases). Germline CDR1 reads MDHEN; CDR2 reads SYDVKM. The CDR3 has 14 residues. Trimming left V 3 bases short and J 7 bases short, with 13 bases between. This CDR3 is CASSFSGGRNEQFF. Written as DNA, the CDR3 is TGTGCCAGCAGTTTCTCAGGGGGGCGGAATGAGCAGTTCTTC.

This clonotype was detected many times. The chain is built from TRBV20-1 and TRBJ1-1, with no clear D. The germline V gene has CDR1 DFQATT and CDR2 SNEGSKA (reference sequence). CDR3 length equals 12 residues. V was pared by 1 base and J by 6 bases, with 9 bases between. The CDR3 DNA reads as TGCAGTGCTAGAGGGCCGGCCCCTGAAGCTTTCTTT. Translating gives CSARGPAPEAFF.

This clonotype was seen repeatedly, ten times or more. The CDR3 sequence: CASSSYWGRNTEAFF. The CDR3 DNA sequence: TGTGCCAGCAGTTCCTACTGGGGGCGGAACACTGAAGCTTTCTTT. J is TRBJ1-1 and V is TRBV28; D may be TRBD1 (6 bases). The V gene's germline CDR1 is MDHEN and CDR2 SYDVKM. V was cut by 4 bases and J by 1 base, with 13 bases left in between. CDR3 length: 15 amino acids. Full variable domain (missing parts from reference TRBV28 and TRBJ1-1): DVKVTQSSRYLVKRTGEKVFLECVQDMDHENMFWYRQDPGLGLRLIYFSYDVKMKEKGDIPEGYSVSREKKERFSLILESASTNQTSMYLCASSSYWGRNTEAFFGQGTRLTVV.

At least ten counts were recorded for this clonotype. This chain links TRBV18 with TRBJ2-3, with 11 bases aligning to TRBD2. Trimming cost V 5 bases and J 1 base; bases outside gene matches: 8. Germline CDR1 is KGHSH and CDR2 is LQKENI. The CDR3 length is 17 residues. The CDR3 nucleotides are TGTGCCAGCTCAGCCGGGACTAGCGGACGGGGCACAGATACGCAGTATTTT. It encodes CASSAGTSGRGTDTQYF.